Below are 26 T cell receptor beta chains sequenced from a single sample in a study of blood T cells in healthy people across ages. Using a J-beta primer mix together with a sample-barcoded 5' primer, a second PCR was run for about 6 to 12 cycles. Using its own MiXCR run on the 5' RACE reads, TCRdb lists one record per CDR3 protein. The table includes about 380,000 distinct CDR3 sequences, approximately 52% detected once. Input material: blood. All receptors come from a man aged 60 to 75 in good health.

The rearrangement uses TRBV7-8 and TRBJ2-7; D is possibly TRBD1 or TRBD2 (6 bases each). CDR3 length equals 16 residues. Germline assignment: CDR1 SGHVS and CDR2 FQNEAQ. V was pared by 7 bases and J by 4 bases, with 23 bases between. The CDR3 coding sequence is TGTGCCAGCATCCTAAACCGAGGGGGGCCTCAATACGAGCAGTACTTC. The encoded protein is CASILNRGGPQYEQYF.

This clonotype was detected only a few times. The chain couples TRBV4-3 to TRBJ2-1; 7 bases align to TRBD2. The CDR3 runs 17 residues. In germline, CDR1 is LGHNA, CDR2 YSLEER. Trimming removed 0 bases from V and 4 bases from J; junction bases left unmatched: 9. The CDR3 DNA reads as TGCGCCAGCAGCCAAGATAGTTGGAGCGGGAAGTACAATGAGCAGTTCTTC. It is translated as CASSQDSWSGKYNEQFF.

This clonotype was observed a few times. The rearrangement joins TRBV20-1 to TRBJ2-5, with D possibly TRBD1 on 7 matching bases. V was trimmed by 5 bases and J by 5 bases, leaving 18 bases between them. The CDR3 length is 14 residues. Germline V gene sequence: CDR1 DFQATT, CDR2 SNEGSKA (reference sequence). The DNA for the CDR3 is TGCAGTGCTGCTAGACAGGGTCGGGGGGAGACCCAGTACTTC. It specifies CSAARQGRGETQYF.

The table lists this clonotype with a few counts. The rearrangement joins TRBV24-1 to TRBJ2-3, with 9 nucleotides matching TRBD2. The junction had 8 bases not matched to a gene; V was cut back by 4 bases and J by 1 base. Germline-derived CDR1 and CDR2 are KGHDR and SFDVKD. This CDR3 region has 17 residues. The CDR3 nucleotides read TGTGCCACCAGTGACCCATCCCCTAGCGGGGGCACAGATACGCAGTATTTT. Translation: CATSDPSPSGGTDTQYF.

This clonotype was observed a few times. The genes are TRBV7-2 and TRBJ2-5, with 12 bases aligning to TRBD2. In germline, CDR1 is SGHTA, CDR2 FQGNSA. There are 16 residues in the CDR3. V lost 5 bases to trimming and J lost 4 bases; unmatched junction nucleotides: 8. The chain's CDR3 is CASSARTSGTRETQYF. The CDR3 nucleotides read TGTGCCAGCAGCGCGCGGACTAGCGGGACTCGAGAGACCCAGTACTTC.

The chain recombines TRBV9 with TRBJ2-5; weak D call: TRBD2 (6 bases). Germline V lookup: CDR1 SGDLS, CDR2 YYNGEE. V lost 2 bases and J lost 3, with 14 bases in between. The CDR3 is 15 amino acids. The CDR3 DNA reads as TGTGCCAGCAGCGTGGGGGACTGGGAGAAAGAGACCCAGTACTTC. As protein: CASSVGDWEKETQYF.

The V gene is TRBV5-8, the J gene TRBJ2-3, with 10 positions matching TRBD1. Trimming removed 2 bases from V and 0 bases from J; junction bases left unmatched: 6. Germline loops: CDR1 SGHTS, CDR2 YDEGEE. The CDR3 spans 17 residues. The CDR3 region has the DNA TGTGCCAGCAGCTTTGGGACAGGGGCTACTAGCACAGATACGCAGTATTTT. This encodes CASSFGTGATSTDTQYF.

This chain links TRBV25-1 with TRBJ2-7, with TRBD1 identical over 7 bases. This CDR3 is built from 14 residues. Losses at the gene ends were 7 bases for V and 2 bases for J; bases not matched to a gene: 8. CDR1 and CDR2 from the germline V gene are MGHDK and SYGVNS. As DNA, the CDR3 is TGTGCCAGCACTCCAGGGGGATTCGCCTACGAGCAGTACTTC. Its protein product is CASTPGGFAYEQYF.

This clonotype came up once. J is TRBJ2-4 and V is TRBV20-1; 7 nucleotides agree with TRBD1. Germline V gene lookup returns CDR1 DFQATT and CDR2 SNEGSKA (reference sequence). The CDR3 spans 13 residues. V lost 6 bases to trimming and J lost 7 bases; unmatched junction nucleotides: 9. The CDR3 is CSAYRQGGNIQYF. The DNA for the CDR3 is TGCAGTGCATACCGACAGGGCGGGAACATTCAGTACTTC.

This rearrangement joins TRBV5-1 to TRBJ1-1; 7 bases line up with TRBD1. This CDR3 is 16 amino acids long. The germline gives CDR1 SGHRS, CDR2 YFSETQ. V shed 2 bases and J 4 bases; nucleotides not matched to a gene: 11. CDR3 nucleotide sequence: TGCGCCAGCAGCTTAGGACAGGCGCGTTCGGCCACTGAAGCTTTCTTT. Its translation is CASSLGQARSATEAFF.

This clonotype has just one count. The chain recombines TRBV30 with TRBJ1-6; no firm D call. The CDR3 covers 13 residues. Trimming pared 4 bases from V and 7 bases from J, leaving 11 bases between. Germline V gene lookup returns CDR1 GTSNPN and CDR2 SVGIG (reference sequence). The CDR3 reads CAWMAQGNSPLHF. The DNA of the CDR3 is TGTGCCTGGATGGCCCAAGGGAATTCACCCCTCCACTTT.

This clonotype showed up just once. The chain combines TRBV6-5 with TRBJ1-1; maybe TRBD1 (5 bases). V gave up 6 bases and J gave up 7 bases, with 21 bases separating them. CDR1 and CDR2 (germline): MNHEY, SVGAGI. The CDR3 has 15 amino acids. In DNA form, the CDR3 reads TGTGCCAGCAGGGCCGGCACGGGGGGAAAAGGTGAAGCTTTCTTT. It is translated as CASRAGTGGKGEAFF.

This clonotype was seen only a few times. The chain uses TRBV27 and TRBJ2-1, with TRBD2 matching over 12 bases. Germline CDR1 and CDR2: MNHEY and SMNVEV (reference sequence). The CDR3 has 14 residues. V shed 7 bases and J 4 bases; nucleotides not matched to a gene: 2. CDR3 nucleotide sequence: TGTGCCAGCAAGGGACTAGCGGGTTACAATGAGCAGTTCTTC. It specifies CASKGLAGYNEQFF.

This clonotype showed up just a few times. This chain uses TRBV12-3 or TRBV12-4 with TRBJ2-5; no clear D. CDR3 size: 12 residues. V shed 6 bases and J shed 11 bases, with 16 bases lying between them. The DNA for the CDR3 is TGTGCCAGCAGCCCCTGGGGTAATGAGCAGTACTTC. The encoded protein is CASSPWGNEQYF.

This clonotype was detected a few times. The J gene is TRBJ2-1, the V gene TRBV9; 9 bases are shared with TRBD2. The germline CDR1 and CDR2 sequences are SGDLS and YYNGEE. The V segment lost 4 bases and the J segment 4 bases; nucleotides outside the gene matches: 6. The CDR3 runs to 15 residues. CDR3 bases: TGTGCCAGCAGCCCGGTGCTAGCGGGGTACAATGAGCAGTTCTTC. Protein product: CASSPVLAGYNEQFF. Filled out from reference TRBV9 and TRBJ2-1, the complete variable domain reads DSGVTQTPKHLITATGQRVTLRCSPRSGDLSVYWYQQSLDQGLQFLIQYYNGEERAKGNILERFSAQQFPDLHSELNLSSLELGDSALYFCASSPVLAGYNEQFFGPGTRLTVL.

V usage is TRBV11-2 and J usage is TRBJ2-3, with 11 bases aligning to TRBD1. This CDR3 is built from 17 residues. The trim removed 5 bases at V and 0 bases at J, leaving 7 bases unmatched. Germline-derived CDR1 and CDR2 are SGHAT and FQNNGV. For the CDR3, the DNA is TGTGCCAGCAGCCCAGGACAGGGGGCGTTCAGCACAGATACGCAGTATTTT. Translated: CASSPGQGAFSTDTQYF. The full variable domain, with the rest looked up from reference TRBV11-2 and TRBJ2-3, is EAGVAQSPRYKIIEKRQSVAFWCNPISGHATLYWYQQILGQGPKLLIQFQNNGVVDDSQLPKDRFSAERLKGVDSTLKIQPAKLEDSAVYLCASSPGQGAFSTDTQYFGPGTRLTVL.

This clonotype was observed a few times. V is TRBV20-1 and J is TRBJ2-3; the D gene is possibly TRBD1 (6 bases). The CDR3 spans 15 residues. In germline, CDR1 is DFQATT, CDR2 SNEGSKA (reference sequence). The ends were cut back, 5 bases at V and 2 bases at J, with 17 bases in the middle. The CDR3 DNA sequence: TGCAGTGCTCCCTTAGGGCAGGGGTCCACAGATACGCAGTATTTT. Amino acid sequence: CSAPLGQGSTDTQYF.

The chain couples TRBV5-1 to TRBJ2-2; D perhaps matches TRBD1 (5 bases). Trimming took off 1 base at V and 10 bases at J, with 8 bases between the two ends. CDR3 length: 12 residues. The germline V gene encodes CDR1 SGHRS and CDR2 YFSETQ. CDR3 nucleotides: TGCGCCAGCAGCTTGCTAGGGGTGGAGCTGTTTTTT. Translation gives CASSLLGVELFF.

This clonotype showed up many times. CDR3 amino acids: CASSPTLRGNEAFF. CDR3 nucleotides: TGTGCCAGCAGCCCGACCCTGAGGGGAAATGAAGCTTTCTTT. The chain recombines TRBV5-6 with TRBJ1-1; possibly TRBD1 for D (5 bases). There are 14 residues in the CDR3. Germline lookup yields CDR1 SGHDT and CDR2 YYEEEE. Trimming pared 4 bases from V and 7 bases from J, leaving 17 bases between.

This clonotype was found a few times. The genes are TRBV12-3 or TRBV12-4 and TRBJ2-1; perhaps TRBD2 as D (6 bases). The germline V and J ends were trimmed by 6 bases and 4 bases, with 19 bases remaining between them. CDR3 length: 16 residues. The CDR3 coding sequence is TGTGCCAGCAGGGGTAGCGGTTCAGTAGGATACAATGAGCAGTTCTTC. Translation: CASRGSGSVGYNEQFF.

The rearrangement joins TRBV7-2 to TRBJ1-4, with D possibly matching TRBD1 (6 bases). The CDR3 has 14 residues. Germline loops: CDR1 SGHTA, CDR2 FQGNSA. Trimming removed 5 bases at V and 2 bases at J, with 9 bases between. The CDR3 spells CASSQGGTNEKLFF. As DNA, the CDR3 is TGTGCCAGCAGCCAAGGGGGGACTAATGAAAAACTGTTTTTT.

As to this clonotype: No conserved phenylalanine or tryptophan ends this CDR3, so it is likely a read error. The limits of the CDR3 on the DNA are not certain, so only TCRdb's listed CDR3 is given. The V call is TRBV21-1, the J call TRBJ2-4; the DNA was not used to check the table's D call, TRBD2. TRBV21-1 is classified as a pseudogene. 17 amino acids form the CDR3, both terminal residues included. CDR3 loop: CASSKGALGRGLLRAVL.

This clonotype was detected once. Relative to the germline gene, one junction end is altered; a read error may explain this. The V and J genes are TRBV7-9 and TRBJ2-3; 13 bases are shared with TRBD2. Germline V lookup: CDR1 SEHNR, CDR2 FQNEAQ (reference sequence). The CDR3 has 16 residues. The CDR3 region is CATSPGLAGVTDTRYF. CDR3 sequence (DNA): TGTGCCACCAGCCCCGGACTAGCGGGAGTCACAGATACGCGGTATTTT.

This clonotype was seen only once. V gene TRBV7-6 combines with J gene TRBJ2-2, with 9 nucleotides matching TRBD1. The CDR3 has 14 residues. V was pared by 3 bases and J by 7 bases, with 3 bases of the junction left unmatched. Germline CDR1 is SGHVS and CDR2 is FNYEAQ. CDR3 region: CASSLGQGNGELFF. CDR3 nucleotide sequence: TGTGCCAGCAGCTTGGGACAGGGTAACGGGGAGCTGTTTTTT.

The chain recombines TRBV7-9 with TRBJ2-4; a possible D gene is TRBD2 (5 bases). Germline V gene sequence: CDR1 SEHNR, CDR2 FQNEAQ (reference sequence). The ends were cut back, 8 bases at V and 13 bases at J, with 24 bases in the middle. This CDR3 contains 14 residues. The CDR3 protein is CASGQSLVGAAQYF. The CDR3 DNA sequence: TGTGCCAGCGGCCAAAGCCTAGTGGGAGCAGCCCAGTACTTC. Full variable domain (rest looked up from reference TRBV7-9 and TRBJ2-4): DTGVSQNPRHKITKRGQNVTFRCDPISEHNRLYWYRQTLGQGPEFLTYFQNEAQLEKSRLLSDRFSAERPKGSFSTLEIQRTEQGDSAMYLCASGQSLVGAAQYFGAGTRLSVL.

The rearrangement links TRBV12-3 or TRBV12-4 to TRBJ2-2, with TRBD2 identical over 7 bases. The CDR3 consists of 14 residues. V was pared by 6 bases and J by 3 bases, with 4 bases of the junction left unmatched. The CDR3 loop is CASRGGTDTGELFF. The CDR3 DNA reads TGTGCCAGCAGGGGGGGGACGGACACCGGGGAGCTGTTTTTT.